The 25 T cell receptor beta chains below come from one sample, sequenced in a study of beta chain features in type 1 diabetes. Study-level points and caveats: When Type 1 diabetes patients were examined, their TCRB CDR3s proved moderately but significantly shorter in all four CD4+ subsets.

Their antigen targets remain unknown. The whole isolated RNA underwent reverse transcription, so sequencing captured expressed TCRB transcripts. The table came from immunoSEQ multiplex PCR; TCRdb's copy has only in-frame clones and leaves some out. The sample shows 120,000 to 150,000 clones, about 13% of them seen only once. The sequencing sample was made of central memory CD4+ T cells from blood. These receptors originate from a man younger than 30 with type 1 diabetes.

The V call is TRBV29-1, the J call TRBJ1-1, with D unresolved. Trimming cost V 4 bases and J 3 bases, with 6 bases left between them. This CDR3 has 11 amino acids. The V gene's germline CDR1 is SQVTM and CDR2 ANQGSEA. CDR3 DNA sequence: TGCAGCGTTGGTCTGGACACTGAAGCTTTCTTT. Its protein is CSVGLDTEAFF.

This clone appeared a few times. The chain couples TRBV9 to TRBJ2-7; D is undetermined. This CDR3 contains 14 residues. CDR1 and CDR2 from the germline V gene are SGDLS and YYNGEE. Trimming took off 0 bases at V and 2 bases at J, with 9 bases between the two ends. The CDR3 is CASSVGPEPYEQYF. The DNA for the CDR3 is TGTGCCAGCAGCGTAGGGCCAGAACCCTACGAGCAGTACTTC.

The V gene is TRBV5-6, the J gene TRBJ2-3; D possibly corresponds to TRBD2 (6 bases). V was cut by 6 bases and J by 6 bases, with 11 bases left in between. The germline V gene encodes CDR1 SGHDT and CDR2 YYEEEE. The CDR3 has 12 residues. Here the CDR3 DNA reads TGTGCCAGCAATCCGGCGGGGGATACGCAGTATTTT. Protein sequence: CASNPAGDTQYF.

The V call is TRBV27, the J call TRBJ1-2; a possible D gene is TRBD1 (6 bases). With 2 bases removed from V and 5 bases from J, the gap between germline ends came to 12 bases. This CDR3 region has 14 residues. Germline lookup yields CDR1 MNHEY and CDR2 SMNVEV (reference sequence). For the CDR3, the DNA is TGTGCCAGCAGTTTAACTTCGGGGGCGTATGGCTACACCTTC. As protein: CASSLTSGAYGYTF.

The V and J genes are TRBV19 and TRBJ2-7, with D unresolved. Trimming removed 2 bases from V and 3 bases from J, with 8 bases in between. Germline assignment: CDR1 LNHDA and CDR2 SQIVND (reference sequence). This CDR3 is built from 13 residues. CDR3 in amino acids: CASSIQVNYEQYF. CDR3 nucleotide sequence: TGTGCCAGTAGTATACAGGTGAACTACGAGCAGTACTTC.

This clone occurred a few times. As DNA, the CDR3 is TGCGCCAGCAGCTCCGCTACAGGGTCAGAGACCCAGTACTTC. Its protein product is CASSSATGSETQYF. V usage is TRBV5-1 and J usage is TRBJ2-5, with a tentative D call TRBD1 (6 bases). CDR1 SGHRS and CDR2 YFSETQ come from the germline V gene. V shed 3 bases and J shed 4 bases, with 13 bases lying between them. The CDR3 totals 14 residues.

This clone was seen a few times. The chain couples TRBV6-1 to TRBJ1-2; possible D gene TRBD1, 5 bases. The length of the CDR3 is 13 residues. Trimming took 1 base from V and 8 from J, leaving 11 bases between them. Germline CDR1 is MNHNS and CDR2 is SASEGT. CDR3 DNA sequence: TGTGCCAGCAGTGAAGAGGGACCCACAGGCTACACCTTC. This translates into CASSEEGPTGYTF.

This clone was picked up a small number of times. V and J are TRBV7-6 and TRBJ2-7; 7 bases match TRBD1. The CDR3 has 14 residues. Germline V gene lookup returns CDR1 SGHVS and CDR2 FNYEAQ. The V and J ends lost 0 bases and 2 bases, in that order; junction bases with no gene match: 1. CDR3 sequence (DNA): TGTGCCAGCAGCTTAGCCGGACAGGCCTACGAGCAGTACTTC. It encodes CASSLAGQAYEQYF.

The V call is TRBV6-1, the J call TRBJ1-5; D unclear. This CDR3 contains 15 residues. Trimming left V 1 base short and J 0 bases short, with 7 bases between. Germline loops: CDR1 MNHNS, CDR2 SASEGT. The CDR3 sequence: CASSEVNVSNQPQHF. CDR3 sequence (DNA): TGTGCCAGCAGTGAAGTGAATGTTAGCAATCAGCCCCAGCATTTT.

This clone was seen a handful of times. J is TRBJ1-4 and V is TRBV29-1, with a possible D match to TRBD1 (5 bases). CDR1 and CDR2 (germline): SQVTM, ANQGSEA. Trimming removed 7 bases from V and 5 bases from J, with 14 bases in between. This CDR3 is 13 amino acids long. In DNA form, the CDR3 reads TGCAGCGCCCGTCGGGGCCGAAATGAAAAACTGTTTTTT. It specifies CSARRGRNEKLFF.

The J gene is TRBJ1-6, the V gene TRBV28; possibly TRBD1 for D (6 bases). CDR1 is MDHEN, CDR2 SYDVKM, per germline. The V gene lost 6 bases and the J gene lost 8 bases, with 11 bases spanning the gap. The CDR3 runs to 13 residues. The CDR3 region is CASRWYRDSPLHF. In DNA, the CDR3 is TGTGCCAGCAGATGGTACAGGGATTCACCCCTCCACTTT.

In this sample, this clone turned up a few times. Other DNA sequences in the sample encode the same CDR3. The V and J genes are TRBV20-1 and TRBJ1-1; D remains unclear. V was shortened by 3 bases and J by 3 bases, with 2 bases between the two germline ends. CDR1 is DFQATT, CDR2 SNEGSKA, per germline (reference sequence). The CDR3 has 10 residues. CDR3 in amino acids: CSASDTEAFF. The CDR3 region has the DNA TGCAGTGCTAGTGACACTGAAGCTTTCTTT.

The chain carries TRBV10-3 and TRBJ1-1; the match to TRBD1 covers 10 bases. This CDR3 has 15 amino acids. Germline V CDR1 and CDR2: ENHRY, SYGVKD. V lost 6 bases and J lost 3; bases outside the gene matches: 7. CDR3 nucleotides: TGTGCCATCAGGACAGGGGGCCTTATGGACACTGAAGCTTTCTTT. Protein: CAIRTGGLMDTEAFF.

V gene TRBV5-1 combines with J gene TRBJ1-6; 7 positions match TRBD1. The trim removed 2 bases at V and 9 bases at J, leaving 14 bases unmatched. The germline gives CDR1 SGHRS, CDR2 YFSETQ. This CDR3 contains 17 residues. The CDR3 sequence is CASSFSTGDGIGSPLHF. The CDR3 nucleotides read TGCGCCAGCAGCTTCTCAACAGGGGATGGTATCGGTTCACCCCTCCACTTT.

This clone was picked up a small number of times. The chain joins TRBV14 to TRBJ1-2; D is uncertain. This CDR3 comprises 13 residues. Trimming shortened V by 4 bases and J by 4 bases, and 10 bases separated the two germline ends. Looked up from germline, CDR1 is SGHDN and CDR2 is FVKESK. The CDR3 protein is CASSPNWAYGYTF. The CDR3 nucleotides are TGTGCCAGCAGCCCGAACTGGGCCTATGGCTACACCTTC. The full variable domain, its missing parts supplied by reference TRBV14 and TRBJ1-2, is EAGVTQFPSHSVIEKGQTVTLRCDPISGHDNLYWYRRVMGKEIKFLLHFVKESKQDESGMPNNRFLAERTGGTYSTLKVQPAELEDSGVYFCASSPNWAYGYTFGSGTRLTVV.

This clone was found a few times. The chain employs TRBV11-2 and TRBJ2-5; 10 bases are shared with TRBD2. V lost 1 base to trimming and J lost 5 bases; unmatched junction nucleotides: 7. Germline V gene lookup returns CDR1 SGHAT and CDR2 FQNNGV. The CDR3 is made up of 16 amino acids. CDR3 coding DNA: TGTGCCAGCAGCTTAGTAGCGGGGGGTCTCGGCGAGACCCAGTACTTC. As protein: CASSLVAGGLGETQYF.

This clone was counted only a few times. This chain links TRBV6-6 with TRBJ2-7, with D possibly being TRBD1 (5 bases). Germline V lookup: CDR1 MNHNY, CDR2 SVGAGI (reference sequence). The CDR3 contains 12 residues. Trimming removed 4 bases from V and 4 bases from J, with 8 bases in between. The chain's CDR3 is CASSSDTYEQYF. CDR3 in DNA: TGTGCCAGCAGTTCGGACACTTACGAGCAGTACTTC.

In its sample, this clone was seen a few times. The chain has TRBV28 and TRBJ1-1; D gene uncertain. Germline CDR1 and CDR2: MDHEN and SYDVKM. V gave up 5 bases and J gave up 0 bases, with 10 bases separating them. The CDR3 runs to 14 residues. Here the CDR3 DNA reads TGTGCCAGCAGTGACTCGGTGTTGAACACTGAAGCTTTCTTT. This gives the protein CASSDSVLNTEAFF.

The DNA of the CDR3 is TGTGCCACCCTGTTTGCTGCAGGGGTCGGCAATCAGCCCCAGCATTTT. This codes for CATLFAAGVGNQPQHF. V and J are TRBV28 and TRBJ1-5; D perhaps matches TRBD1 (6 bases). This CDR3 spans 16 amino acids. Trimming shortened V by 10 bases and J by 2 bases, and 21 bases separated the two germline ends. Germline CDR1 is MDHEN and CDR2 is SYDVKM.

This clone showed up many times. Here the CDR3 reads CASSLPDRVRGKNIQYF. The CDR3 DNA reads TGCGCCAGCAGTCTACCCGACAGGGTTCGAGGCAAAAACATTCAGTACTTC. This sequence joins TRBV23-1 and TRBJ2-4, with TRBD1 matching 7 bases. TRBV23-1 counts as an open reading frame of uncertain function. The trim removed 4 bases at V and 3 bases at J, leaving 12 bases unmatched. The CDR3 runs 17 residues.

For the CDR3, the DNA is TGTGCCAGCACCCCGAACACCGGGGAGCTGTTTTTT. This encodes CASTPNTGELFF. The gene calls are TRBV7-9 and TRBJ2-2, with D unresolved. Trimming shortened V by 7 bases and J by 0 bases, and 3 bases separated the two germline ends. This CDR3 spans 12 amino acids. Germline V gene sequence: CDR1 SEHNR, CDR2 FQNEAQ (reference sequence).

This clone was seen at least ten times. V usage is TRBV30 and J usage is TRBJ2-7; D may be TRBD1 (6 bases). CDR1 GTSNPN and CDR2 SVGIG come from the germline V gene (reference sequence). V lost 6 bases and J lost 2, with 14 bases in between. The length of the CDR3 is 13 residues. CDR3 region: CACQGDRTYEQYF. DNA of the CDR3: TGTGCCTGCCAGGGAGACAGGACCTACGAGCAGTACTTC.

This rearrangement joins TRBV14 to TRBJ2-2; D uncertain. The V gene's germline CDR1 is SGHDN and CDR2 FVKESK. The germline V and J ends were trimmed by 5 bases and 13 bases, with 17 bases remaining between them. CDR3 length: 13 residues. The CDR3 sequence is CASSGIGPGGLFF. The CDR3 DNA sequence: TGTGCCAGCAGCGGGATAGGCCCCGGCGGGCTGTTTTTT.

The chain employs TRBV5-1 and TRBJ2-1; perhaps D is TRBD1 or TRBD2 (6 bases each). Per the germline V gene, CDR1 is SGHRS and CDR2 is YFSETQ. Trimming pared 0 bases from V and 1 base from J, leaving 8 bases between. The CDR3 spans 15 residues. CDR3 protein: CASSLEGGSYNEQFF. The CDR3 DNA sequence: TGCGCCAGCAGCTTGGAAGGGGGGTCCTACAATGAGCAGTTCTTC.

The chain employs TRBV5-1 and TRBJ2-3; 12 bases line up with TRBD2. J was trimmed by 2 bases and V by 0 bases; bases with no gene match: 1. Per the germline V gene, CDR1 is SGHRS and CDR2 is YFSETQ. The CDR3 has 16 amino acids. The CDR3 bases are TGCGCCAGCAGCTTGGGACTAGCGGGGGACACAGATACGCAGTATTTT. Amino acid sequence: CASSLGLAGDTDTQYF.